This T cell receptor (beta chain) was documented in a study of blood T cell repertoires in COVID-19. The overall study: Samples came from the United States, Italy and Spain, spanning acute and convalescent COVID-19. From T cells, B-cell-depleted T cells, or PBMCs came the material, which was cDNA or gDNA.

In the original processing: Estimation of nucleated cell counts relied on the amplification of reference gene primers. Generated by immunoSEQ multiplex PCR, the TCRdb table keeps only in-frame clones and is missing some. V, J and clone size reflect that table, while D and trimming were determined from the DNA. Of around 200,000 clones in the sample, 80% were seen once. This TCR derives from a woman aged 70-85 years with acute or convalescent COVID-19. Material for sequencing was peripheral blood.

The CDR3 spells CASSLADSPYNSPLHF. The DNA of the CDR3 is TGTGCCAGCAGCTTGGCAGACAGTCCCTATAATTCACCCCTCCACTTT. The chain joins TRBV5-6 to TRBJ1-6; D is perhaps TRBD1 (5 bases). Germline V gene sequence: CDR1 SGHDT, CDR2 YYEEEE. V lost 0 bases and J 2 bases, leaving 9 bases between the germline ends. This CDR3 is 16 amino acids long.